This TCR beta chain was sequenced for a study of blood T cell repertoires in COVID-19. Study background: Samples came from the United States, Italy and Spain, spanning acute and convalescent COVID-19.

In germline, CDR1 is LGHDT, CDR2 YNNKEL (reference sequence). After removal of 4 bases from V and 2 bases from J, the junction contained 4 bases not matched to a gene. The CDR3 extends over 15 amino acids. Some clones are missing from TCRdb's copy, which holds only in-frame ones; the method was immunoSEQ multiplex PCR. The table shows about 200,000 clones, with about 80% occurring only once. The sequence was obtained from a human donor with acute or convalescent COVID-19. The donor label of this sample is uncertain. Material for sequencing was peripheral blood. The chain joins TRBV3-1 (or the pseudogene TRBV3-2) to TRBJ2-2, with TRBD1 matching over 7 bases. CDR3 region: CASSLRTGNTGELFF. The CDR3 nucleotides are TGTGCCAGCAGCCTCCGGACAGGAAACACCGGGGAGCTGTTTTTT.